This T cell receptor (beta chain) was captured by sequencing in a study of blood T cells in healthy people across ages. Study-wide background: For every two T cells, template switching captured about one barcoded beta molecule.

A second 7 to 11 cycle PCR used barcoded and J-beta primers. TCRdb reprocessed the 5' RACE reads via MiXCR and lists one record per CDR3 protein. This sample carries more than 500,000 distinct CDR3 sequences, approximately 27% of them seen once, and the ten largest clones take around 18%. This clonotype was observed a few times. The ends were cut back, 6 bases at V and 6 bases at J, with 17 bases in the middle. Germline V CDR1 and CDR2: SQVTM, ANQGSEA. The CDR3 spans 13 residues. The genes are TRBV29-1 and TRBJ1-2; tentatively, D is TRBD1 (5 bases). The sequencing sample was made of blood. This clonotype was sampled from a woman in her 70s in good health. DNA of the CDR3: TGCAGCGTCCTCCGTGGGGGAGGCCATGGCTACACCTTC. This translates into CSVLRGGGHGYTF.